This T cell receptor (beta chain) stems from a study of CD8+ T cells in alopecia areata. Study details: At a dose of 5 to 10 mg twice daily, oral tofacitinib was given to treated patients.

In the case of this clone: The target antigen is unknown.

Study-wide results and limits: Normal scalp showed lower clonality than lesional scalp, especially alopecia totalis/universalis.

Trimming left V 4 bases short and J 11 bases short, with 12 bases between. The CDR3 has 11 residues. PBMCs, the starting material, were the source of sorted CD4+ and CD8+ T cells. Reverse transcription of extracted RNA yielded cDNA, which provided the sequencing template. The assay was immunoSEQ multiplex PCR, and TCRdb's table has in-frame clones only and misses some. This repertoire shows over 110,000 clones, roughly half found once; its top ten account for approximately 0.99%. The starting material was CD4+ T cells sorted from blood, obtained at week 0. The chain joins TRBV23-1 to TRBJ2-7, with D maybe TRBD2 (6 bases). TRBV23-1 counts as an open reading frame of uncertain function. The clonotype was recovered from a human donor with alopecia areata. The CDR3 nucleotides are TGCGCCAGCAGTCTAGGAGGGCAAGAGTACTTC. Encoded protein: CASSLGGQEYF.